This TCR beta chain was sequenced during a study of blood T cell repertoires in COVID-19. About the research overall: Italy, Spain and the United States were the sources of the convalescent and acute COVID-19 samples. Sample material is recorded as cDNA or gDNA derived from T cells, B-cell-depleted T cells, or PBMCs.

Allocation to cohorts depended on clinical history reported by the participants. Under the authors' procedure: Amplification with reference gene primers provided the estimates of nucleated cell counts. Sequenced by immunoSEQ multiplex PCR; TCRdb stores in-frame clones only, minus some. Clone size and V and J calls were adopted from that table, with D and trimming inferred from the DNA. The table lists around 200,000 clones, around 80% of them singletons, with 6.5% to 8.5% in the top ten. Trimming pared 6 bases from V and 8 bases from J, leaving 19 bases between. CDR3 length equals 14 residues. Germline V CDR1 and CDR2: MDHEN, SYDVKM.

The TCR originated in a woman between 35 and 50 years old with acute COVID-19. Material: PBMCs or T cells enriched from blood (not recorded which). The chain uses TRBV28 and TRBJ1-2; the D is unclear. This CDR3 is CASRDFREGGGYTF. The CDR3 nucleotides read TGTGCCAGCAGAGACTTCCGAGAAGGAGGAGGCTACACCTTC.